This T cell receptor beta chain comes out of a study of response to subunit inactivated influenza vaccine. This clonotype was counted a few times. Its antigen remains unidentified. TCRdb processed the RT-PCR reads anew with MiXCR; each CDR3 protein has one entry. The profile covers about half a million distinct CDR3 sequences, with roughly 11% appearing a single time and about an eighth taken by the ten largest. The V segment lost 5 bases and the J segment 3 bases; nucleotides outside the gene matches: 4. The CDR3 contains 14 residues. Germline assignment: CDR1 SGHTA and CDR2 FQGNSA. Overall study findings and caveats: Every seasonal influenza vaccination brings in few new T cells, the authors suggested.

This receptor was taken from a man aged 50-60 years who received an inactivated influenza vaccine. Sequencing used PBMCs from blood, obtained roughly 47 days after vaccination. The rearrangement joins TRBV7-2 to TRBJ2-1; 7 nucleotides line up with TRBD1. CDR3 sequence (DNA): TGTGCCAGCAGCGCCCGACAGGGCTACAATGAGCAGTTCTTC. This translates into CASSARQGYNEQFF.